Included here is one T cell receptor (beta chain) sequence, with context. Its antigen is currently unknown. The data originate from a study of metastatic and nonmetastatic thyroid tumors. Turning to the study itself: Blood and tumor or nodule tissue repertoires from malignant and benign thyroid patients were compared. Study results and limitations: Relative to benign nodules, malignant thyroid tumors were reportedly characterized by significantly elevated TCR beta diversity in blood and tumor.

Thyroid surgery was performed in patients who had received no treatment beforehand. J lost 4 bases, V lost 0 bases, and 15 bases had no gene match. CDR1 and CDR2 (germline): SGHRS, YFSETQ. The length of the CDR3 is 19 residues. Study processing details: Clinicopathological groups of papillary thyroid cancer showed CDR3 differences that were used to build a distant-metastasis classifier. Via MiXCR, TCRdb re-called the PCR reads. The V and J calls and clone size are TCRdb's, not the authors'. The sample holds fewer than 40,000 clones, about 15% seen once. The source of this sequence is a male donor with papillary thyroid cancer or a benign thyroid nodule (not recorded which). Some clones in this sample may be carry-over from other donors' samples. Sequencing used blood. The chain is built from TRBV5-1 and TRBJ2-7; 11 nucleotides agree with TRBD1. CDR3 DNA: TGCGCCAGCAGCTTGGTCCCGGAGTGGACAGGGGGCGAAGCGTACGAGCAGTACTTC. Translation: CASSLVPEWTGGEAYEQYF.